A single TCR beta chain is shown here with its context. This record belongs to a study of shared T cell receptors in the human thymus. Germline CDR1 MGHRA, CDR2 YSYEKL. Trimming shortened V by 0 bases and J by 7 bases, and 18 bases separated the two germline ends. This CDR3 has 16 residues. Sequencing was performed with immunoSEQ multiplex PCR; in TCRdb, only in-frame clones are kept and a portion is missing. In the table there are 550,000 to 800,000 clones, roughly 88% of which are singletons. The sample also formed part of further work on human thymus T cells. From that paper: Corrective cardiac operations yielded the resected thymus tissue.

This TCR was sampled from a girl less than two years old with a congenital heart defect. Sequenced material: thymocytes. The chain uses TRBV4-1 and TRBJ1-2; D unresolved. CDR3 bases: TGCGCCAGCAGCCAAGATCTTCTGGAGAGCCCGACTGGCTACACCTTC. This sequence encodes CASSQDLLESPTGYTF.